This TCR delta chain was obtained from a study of γδ T cells in repeated Plasmodium falciparum infection. Germline V gene lookup returns CDR1 TSWWSYY and CDR2 QGS. V dropped 0 bases and J dropped 5 bases, with 16 bases sitting between them. The CDR3 runs 16 residues. Bulk repertoires came from Vgamma9/Vdelta2+ or Vdelta2-negative gammadelta T cells flow-sorted from PBMC. This clone was observed a few times. This is likely an artifact of a read error, given a far larger clone one base away. The same CDR3 can be traced to other DNA sequences in this sample. TCRdb ran CATT on the multiplex PCR reads. The repertoire includes 80,000 to 95,000 delta-chain clones, roughly 1.4% of them detected once, and around 8.3% sits in the top ten.

The rearrangement joins TRDV1 to TRDJ1, with a weak D call TRDD3 (5 bases). The J gene comes from matching the DNA to germline here; TCRdb lacks it. The receptor comes from a pool of human donors (malaria-infected and uninfected, not separated). Sequenced material: gamma-delta T cells from blood. The CDR3 nucleotides are TGTGCTCTTGGGGAACTGTCCCGATACAGCACTGATAAACTCATCTTT. Encoded protein: CALGELSRYSTDKLIF.